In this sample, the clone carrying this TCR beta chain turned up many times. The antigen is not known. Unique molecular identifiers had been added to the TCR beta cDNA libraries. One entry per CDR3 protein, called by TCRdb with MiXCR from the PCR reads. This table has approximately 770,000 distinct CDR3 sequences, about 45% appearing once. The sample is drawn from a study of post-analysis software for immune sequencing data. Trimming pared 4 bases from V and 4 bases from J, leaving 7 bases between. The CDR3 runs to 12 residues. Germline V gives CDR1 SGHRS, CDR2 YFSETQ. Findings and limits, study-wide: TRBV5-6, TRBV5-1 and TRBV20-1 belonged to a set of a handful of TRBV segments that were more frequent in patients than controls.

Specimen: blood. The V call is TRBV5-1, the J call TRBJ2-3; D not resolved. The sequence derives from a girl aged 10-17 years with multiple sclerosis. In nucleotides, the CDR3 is TGCGCCAGCAGCCCCCCGGCAGATACGCAGTATTTT. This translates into CASSPPADTQYF.